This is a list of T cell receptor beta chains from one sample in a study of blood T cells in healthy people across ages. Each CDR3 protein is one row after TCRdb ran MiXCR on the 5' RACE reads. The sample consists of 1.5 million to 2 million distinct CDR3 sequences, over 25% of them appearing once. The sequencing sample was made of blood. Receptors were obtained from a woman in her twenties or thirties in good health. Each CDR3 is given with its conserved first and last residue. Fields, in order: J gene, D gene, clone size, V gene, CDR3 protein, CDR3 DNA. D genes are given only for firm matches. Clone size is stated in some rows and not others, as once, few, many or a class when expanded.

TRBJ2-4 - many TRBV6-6 CASSPRAGNIQYF TGTGCCAGCAGTCCCCGGGCAGGGAACATTCAGTACTTC
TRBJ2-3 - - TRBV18 CASSRRTDTRYF TGTGCCAGCTCACGGCGCACAGATACGCGGTATTTT
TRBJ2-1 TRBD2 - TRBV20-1 CSALRPTSGSMSSYNEQFF TGCAGTGCTCTCCGACCCACTAGCGGGAGTATGAGCTCCTACAATGAGCAGTTCTTC
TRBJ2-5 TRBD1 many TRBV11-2 CASSLDGTGMETQYF TGTGCCAGCAGCTTAGATGGGACAGGCATGGAGACCCAGTACTTC
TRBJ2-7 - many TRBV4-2 CASSQVGAGPLEQYF TGTGCCAGCAGCCAAGTTGGAGCAGGGCCCCTCGAGCAGTACTTC
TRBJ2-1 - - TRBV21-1 CASSTRTGKGAHGGETQFF TGTGCCAGCAGCACTCGGACAGGGAAAGGAGCCCACGGAGGAGAGACCCAGTTCTTC
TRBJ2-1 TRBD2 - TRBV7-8 CASRSGTSGHNEQFF TGTGCCAGCAGGTCCGGGACTAGCGGACACAATGAGCAGTTCTTC
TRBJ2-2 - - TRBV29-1 CSVVRGYGELFF TGCAGCGTTGTGCGGGGATACGGGGAGCTGTTTTTT
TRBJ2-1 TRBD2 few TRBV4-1 CASSITGVTSGGAVQFF TGCGCCAGCAGCATTACCGGGGTGACTAGCGGGGGGGCCGTGCAGTTCTTC
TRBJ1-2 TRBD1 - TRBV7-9 CASSLLDRNGYTF TGTGCCAGCAGCTTGCTGGACAGGAATGGCTACACCTTC
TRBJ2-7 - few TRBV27 CASSSSGYTYEQYF TGTGCCAGCAGTTCGTCGGGTTATACCTACGAGCAGTACTTC
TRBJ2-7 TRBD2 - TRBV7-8 CASRLAGTSSYEQYF TGTGCCAGCCGCCTAGCGGGAACGAGCTCCTACGAGCAGTACTTC
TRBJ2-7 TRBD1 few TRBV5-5 CASSLGQGADYEQYF TGTGCCAGCAGCTTGGGACAGGGGGCGGACTACGAGCAGTACTTC
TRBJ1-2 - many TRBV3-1 CASSREGGYTF TGTGCCAGCAGCCGAGAGGGAGGCTACACCTTC
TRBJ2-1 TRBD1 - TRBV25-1 CASNLQGARREYEQFF TGTGCCAGCAACTTACAGGGGGCGCGAAGAGAATATGAGCAGTTCTTC
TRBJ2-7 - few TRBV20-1 CSARRPGYEQYF TGCAGTGCCAGGAGACCCGGCTACGAGCAGTACTTC
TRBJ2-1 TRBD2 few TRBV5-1 CASSGTLAGGPGEQFF TGCGCCAGCAGCGGAACACTAGCGGGGGGGCCGGGTGAGCAGTTCTTC
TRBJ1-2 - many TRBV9 CASSVGGYGYTF TGTGCCAGCAGCGTAGGGGGTTATGGCTACACCTTC
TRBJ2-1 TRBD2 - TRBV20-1 CSARDLRTSGRADEQFF TGCAGTGCTAGAGATCTTCGGACTAGCGGGAGGGCCGACGAGCAGTTCTTC
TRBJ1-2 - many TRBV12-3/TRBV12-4 CASSWGGNYGYTF TGTGCCAGCTCTTGGGGGGGCAACTATGGCTACACCTTC